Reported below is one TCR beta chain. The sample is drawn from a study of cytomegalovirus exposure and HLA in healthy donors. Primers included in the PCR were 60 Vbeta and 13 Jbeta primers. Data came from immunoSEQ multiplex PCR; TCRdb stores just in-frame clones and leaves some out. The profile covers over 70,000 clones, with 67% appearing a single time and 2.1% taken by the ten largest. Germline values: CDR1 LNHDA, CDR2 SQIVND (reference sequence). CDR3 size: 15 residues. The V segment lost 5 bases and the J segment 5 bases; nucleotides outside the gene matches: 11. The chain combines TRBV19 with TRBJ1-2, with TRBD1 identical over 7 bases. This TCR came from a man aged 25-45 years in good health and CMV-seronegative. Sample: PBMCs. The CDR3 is CASSLWGTATYGYTF. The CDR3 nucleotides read TGTGCCAGTAGTCTCTGGGGGACAGCTACATATGGCTACACCTTC.